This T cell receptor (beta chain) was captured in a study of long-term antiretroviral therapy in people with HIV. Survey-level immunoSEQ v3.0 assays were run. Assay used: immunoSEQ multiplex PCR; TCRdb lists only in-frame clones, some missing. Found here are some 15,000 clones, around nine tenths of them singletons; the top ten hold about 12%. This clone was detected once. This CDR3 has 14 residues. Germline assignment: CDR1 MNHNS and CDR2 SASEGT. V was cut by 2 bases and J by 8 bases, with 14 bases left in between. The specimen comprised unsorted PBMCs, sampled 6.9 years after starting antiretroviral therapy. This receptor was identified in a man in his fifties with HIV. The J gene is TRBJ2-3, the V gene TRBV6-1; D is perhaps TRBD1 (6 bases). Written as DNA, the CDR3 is TGTGCCAGCAGTGAATCCAGGGGATTGGGTACGCAGTATTTT. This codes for CASSESRGLGTQYF.